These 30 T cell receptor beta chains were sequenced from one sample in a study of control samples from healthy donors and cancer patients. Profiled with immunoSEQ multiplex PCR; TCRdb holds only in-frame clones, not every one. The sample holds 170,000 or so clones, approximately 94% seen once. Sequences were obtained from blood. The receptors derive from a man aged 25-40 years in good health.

For the CDR3, the DNA is TGTGCCAGCAGCTTAATAAGGGGGACAGGGTACTACGAGCAGTACTTC. Its translation: CASSLIRGTGYYEQYF. The chain has TRBV7-9 and TRBJ2-7; 9 bases fit TRBD1. This CDR3 spans 16 amino acids. V lost 2 bases, J lost 3 bases, and 8 bases stayed unmatched. Germline V gene data show CDR1 as SEHNR and CDR2 as FQNEAQ (reference sequence).

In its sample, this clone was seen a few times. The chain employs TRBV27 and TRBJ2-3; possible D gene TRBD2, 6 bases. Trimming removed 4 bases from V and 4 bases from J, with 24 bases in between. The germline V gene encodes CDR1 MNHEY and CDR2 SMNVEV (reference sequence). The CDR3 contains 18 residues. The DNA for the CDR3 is TGTGCCAGCAGTTCCCGGGACTCGCGGCCCAATCCCCCAGATACGCAGTATTTT. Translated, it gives CASSSRDSRPNPPDTQYF.

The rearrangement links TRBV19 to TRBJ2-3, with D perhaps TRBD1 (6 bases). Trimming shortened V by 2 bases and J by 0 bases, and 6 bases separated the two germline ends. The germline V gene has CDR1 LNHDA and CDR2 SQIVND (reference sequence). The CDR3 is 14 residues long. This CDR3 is CASSIQGSTDTQYF. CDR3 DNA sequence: TGTGCCAGTAGTATACAGGGGAGCACAGATACGCAGTATTTT. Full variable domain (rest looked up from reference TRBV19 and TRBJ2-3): DGGITQSPKYLFRKEGQNVTLSCEQNLNHDAMYWYRQDPGQGLRLIYYSQIVNDFQKGDIAEGYSVSREKKESFPLTVTSAQKNPTAFYLCASSIQGSTDTQYFGPGTRLTVL.

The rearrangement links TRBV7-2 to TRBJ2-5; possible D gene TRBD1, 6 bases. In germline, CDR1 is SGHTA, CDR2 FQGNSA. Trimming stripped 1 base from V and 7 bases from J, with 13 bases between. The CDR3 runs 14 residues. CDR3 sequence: CASSLGPQGRTQYF. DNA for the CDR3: TGTGCCAGCAGCTTAGGTCCACAGGGAAGGACCCAGTACTTC.

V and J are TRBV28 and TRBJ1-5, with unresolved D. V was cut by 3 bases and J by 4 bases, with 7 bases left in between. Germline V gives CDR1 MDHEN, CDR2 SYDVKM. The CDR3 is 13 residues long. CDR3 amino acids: CASSFGRNQPQHF. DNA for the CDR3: TGTGCCAGCAGTTTCGGCCGAAATCAGCCCCAGCATTTT.

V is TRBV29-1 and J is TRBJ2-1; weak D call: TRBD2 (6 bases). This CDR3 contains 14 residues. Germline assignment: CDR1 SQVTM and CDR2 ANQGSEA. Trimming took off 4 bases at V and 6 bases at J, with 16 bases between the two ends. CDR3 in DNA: TGCAGCGTTGTGAGTGGGAGGAGTACCAATGAGCAGTTCTTC. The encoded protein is CSVVSGRSTNEQFF.

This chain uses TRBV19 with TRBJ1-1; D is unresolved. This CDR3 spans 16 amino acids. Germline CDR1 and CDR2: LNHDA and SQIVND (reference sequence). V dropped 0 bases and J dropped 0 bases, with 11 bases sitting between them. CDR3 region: CASSIDSFGMNTEAFF. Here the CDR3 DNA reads TGTGCCAGTAGTATAGACAGTTTCGGTATGAACACTGAAGCTTTCTTT.

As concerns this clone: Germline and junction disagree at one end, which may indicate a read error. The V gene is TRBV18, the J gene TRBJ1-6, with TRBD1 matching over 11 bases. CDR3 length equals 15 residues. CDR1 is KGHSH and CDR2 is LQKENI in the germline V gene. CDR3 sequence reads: CASSSGQGGNSPLHF. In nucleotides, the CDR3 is TGTGCTAGCTCCTCGGGACAGGGGGGTAATTCACCCCTCCACTTT.

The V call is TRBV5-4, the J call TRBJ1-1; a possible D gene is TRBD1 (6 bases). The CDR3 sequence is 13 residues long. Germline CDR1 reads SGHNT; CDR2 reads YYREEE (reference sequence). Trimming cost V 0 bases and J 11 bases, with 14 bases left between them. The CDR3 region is CASSLGQAQGAFF. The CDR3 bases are TGTGCCAGCAGCTTGGGACAGGCCCAAGGGGCTTTCTTT.

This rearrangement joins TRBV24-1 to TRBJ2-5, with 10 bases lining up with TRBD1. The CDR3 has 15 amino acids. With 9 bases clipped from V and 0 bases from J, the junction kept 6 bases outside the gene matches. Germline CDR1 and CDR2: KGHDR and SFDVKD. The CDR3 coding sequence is TGTGCCACCGAGGGACAGGGGCCAGACCAAGAGACCCAGTACTTC. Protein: CATEGQGPDQETQYF.

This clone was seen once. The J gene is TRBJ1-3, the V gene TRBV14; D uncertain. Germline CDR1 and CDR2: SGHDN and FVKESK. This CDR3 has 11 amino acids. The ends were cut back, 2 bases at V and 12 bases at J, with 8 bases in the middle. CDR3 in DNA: TGTGCCAGCAGCCAAAGGGTCAACATATATTTT. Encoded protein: CASSQRVNIYF.

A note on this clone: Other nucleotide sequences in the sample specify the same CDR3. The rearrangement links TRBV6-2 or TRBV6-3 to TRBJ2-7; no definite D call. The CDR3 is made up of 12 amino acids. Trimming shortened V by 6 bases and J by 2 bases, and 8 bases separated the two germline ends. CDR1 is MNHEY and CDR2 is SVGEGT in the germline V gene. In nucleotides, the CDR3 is TGTGCCAGCAGCCGAGGCACCTACGAGCAGTACTTC. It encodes CASSRGTYEQYF.

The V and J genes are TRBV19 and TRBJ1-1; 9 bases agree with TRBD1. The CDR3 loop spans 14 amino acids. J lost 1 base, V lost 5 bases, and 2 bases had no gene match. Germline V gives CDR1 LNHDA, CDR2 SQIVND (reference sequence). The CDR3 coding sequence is TGTGCCAGTAGTGCGGGACAGGGGAACACTGAAGCTTTCTTT. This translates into CASSAGQGNTEAFF. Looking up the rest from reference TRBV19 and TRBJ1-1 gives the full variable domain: DGGITQSPKYLFRKEGQNVTLSCEQNLNHDAMYWYRQDPGQGLRLIYYSQIVNDFQKGDIAEGYSVSREKKESFPLTVTSAQKNPTAFYLCASSAGQGNTEAFFGQGTRLTVV.

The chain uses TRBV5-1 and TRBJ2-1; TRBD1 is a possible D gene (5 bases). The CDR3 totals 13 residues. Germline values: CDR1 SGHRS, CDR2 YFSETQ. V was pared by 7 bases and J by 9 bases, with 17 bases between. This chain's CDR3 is CASHFAGYREQFF. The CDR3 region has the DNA TGCGCCAGCCATTTTGCAGGGTACCGTGAGCAGTTCTTC.

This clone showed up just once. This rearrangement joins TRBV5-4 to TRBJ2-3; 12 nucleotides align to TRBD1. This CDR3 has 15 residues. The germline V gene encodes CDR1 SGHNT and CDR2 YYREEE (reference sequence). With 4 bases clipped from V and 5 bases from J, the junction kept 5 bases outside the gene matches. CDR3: CASSTRDRGQDTQYF. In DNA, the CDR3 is TGTGCCAGCAGCACCCGGGACAGGGGGCAAGATACGCAGTATTTT.

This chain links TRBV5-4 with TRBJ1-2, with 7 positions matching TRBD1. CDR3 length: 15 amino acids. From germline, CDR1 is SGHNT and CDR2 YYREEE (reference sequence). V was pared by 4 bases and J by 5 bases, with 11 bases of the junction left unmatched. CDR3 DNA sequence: TGTGCCAGCAGCCCCGGGGAGGGGGCGGGGTATGGCTACACCTTC. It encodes CASSPGEGAGYGYTF.

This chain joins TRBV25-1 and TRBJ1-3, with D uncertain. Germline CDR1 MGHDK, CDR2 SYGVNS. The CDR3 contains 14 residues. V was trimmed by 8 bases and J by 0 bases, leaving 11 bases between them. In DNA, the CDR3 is TGTGCCAGCCTCGACGGGAGCTCTGGAAACACCATATATTTT. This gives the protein CASLDGSSGNTIYF.

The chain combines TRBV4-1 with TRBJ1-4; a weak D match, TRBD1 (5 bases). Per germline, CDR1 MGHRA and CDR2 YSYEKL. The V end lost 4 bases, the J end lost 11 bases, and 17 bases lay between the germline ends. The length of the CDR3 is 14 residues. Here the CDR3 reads CASSPSGRGWKLFF. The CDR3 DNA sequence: TGCGCCAGCAGCCCCTCGGGACGCGGCTGGAAACTGTTTTTT.

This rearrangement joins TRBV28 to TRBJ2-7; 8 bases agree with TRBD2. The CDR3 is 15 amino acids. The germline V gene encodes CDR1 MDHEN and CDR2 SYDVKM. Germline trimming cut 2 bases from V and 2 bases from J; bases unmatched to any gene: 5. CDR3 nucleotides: TGTGCCAGCAGTTTAGGGCTAGCGGGTACCTACGAGCAGTACTTC. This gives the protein CASSLGLAGTYEQYF.

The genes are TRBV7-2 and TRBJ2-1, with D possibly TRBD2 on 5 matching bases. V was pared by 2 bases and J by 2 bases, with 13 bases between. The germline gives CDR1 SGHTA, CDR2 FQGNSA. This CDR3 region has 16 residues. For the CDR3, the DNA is TGTGCCAGCAGCTTAAATCGAGGGAATCCCTACAATGAGCAGTTCTTC. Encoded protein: CASSLNRGNPYNEQFF. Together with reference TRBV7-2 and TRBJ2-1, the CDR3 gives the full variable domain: GAGVSQSPSNKVTEKGKDVELRCDPISGHTALYWYRQSLGQGLEFLIYFQGNSAPDKSGLPSDRFSAERTGGSVSTLTIQRTQQEDSAVYLCASSLNRGNPYNEQFFGPGTRLTVL.

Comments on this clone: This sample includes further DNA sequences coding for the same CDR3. CDR3 nucleotide sequence: TGTGCCAGCAGTCTAGTAGGGGGCAATCAGCCCCAGCATTTT. Protein: CASSLVGGNQPQHF. V and J are TRBV27 and TRBJ1-5; weak D call: TRBD1 (5 bases). CDR1 and CDR2 from the germline V gene are MNHEY and SMNVEV (reference sequence). This CDR3 comprises 14 residues. The ends were cut back, 5 bases at V and 2 bases at J, with 10 bases in the middle.

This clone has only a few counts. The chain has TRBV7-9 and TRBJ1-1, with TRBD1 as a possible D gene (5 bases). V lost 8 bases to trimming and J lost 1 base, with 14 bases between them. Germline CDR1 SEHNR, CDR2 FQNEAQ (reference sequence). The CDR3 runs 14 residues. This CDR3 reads CASSMGVRNTEAFF. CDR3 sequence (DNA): TGTGCCAGCTCAATGGGGGTTAGGAACACTGAAGCTTTCTTT. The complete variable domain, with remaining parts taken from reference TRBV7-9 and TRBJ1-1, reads DTGVSQNPRHKITKRGQNVTFRCDPISEHNRLYWYRQTLGQGPEFLTYFQNEAQLEKSRLLSDRFSAERPKGSFSTLEIQRTEQGDSAMYLCASSMGVRNTEAFFGQGTRLTVV.

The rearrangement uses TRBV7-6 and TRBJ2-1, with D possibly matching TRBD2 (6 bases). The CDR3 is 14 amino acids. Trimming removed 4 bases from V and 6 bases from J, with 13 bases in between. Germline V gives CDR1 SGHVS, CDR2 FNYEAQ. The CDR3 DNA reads TGTGCCAGCAGCTCGGAGGGTGGCGGCAATGAGCAGTTCTTC. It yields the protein CASSSEGGGNEQFF.

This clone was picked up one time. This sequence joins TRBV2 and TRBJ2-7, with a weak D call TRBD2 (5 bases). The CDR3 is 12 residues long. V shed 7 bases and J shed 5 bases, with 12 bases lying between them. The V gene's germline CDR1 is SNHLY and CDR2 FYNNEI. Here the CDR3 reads CASNSRGNEQYF. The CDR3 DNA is TGTGCCAGCAACTCAAGAGGGAACGAGCAGTACTTC. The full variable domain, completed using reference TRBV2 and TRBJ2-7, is EPEVTQTPSHQVTQMGQEVILRCVPISNHLYFYWYRQILGQKVEFLVSFYNNEISEKSEIFDDQFSVERPDGSNFTLKIRSTKLEDSAMYFCASNSRGNEQYFGPGTRLTVT.

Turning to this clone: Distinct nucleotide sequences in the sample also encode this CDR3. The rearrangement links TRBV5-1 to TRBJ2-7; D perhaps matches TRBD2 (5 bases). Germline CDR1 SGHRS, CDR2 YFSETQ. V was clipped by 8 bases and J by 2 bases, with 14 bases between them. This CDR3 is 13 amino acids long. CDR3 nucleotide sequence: TGCGCCAGTAGCGCAGACGGGCCCTACGAGCAGTACTTC. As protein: CASSADGPYEQYF.

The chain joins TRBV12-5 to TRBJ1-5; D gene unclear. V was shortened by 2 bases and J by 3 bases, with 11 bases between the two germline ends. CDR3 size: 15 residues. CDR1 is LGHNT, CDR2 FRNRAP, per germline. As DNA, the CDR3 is TGTGCTAGTGGTTTGCTCGGACGGAACAATCAGCCCCAGCATTTT. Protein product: CASGLLGRNNQPQHF.

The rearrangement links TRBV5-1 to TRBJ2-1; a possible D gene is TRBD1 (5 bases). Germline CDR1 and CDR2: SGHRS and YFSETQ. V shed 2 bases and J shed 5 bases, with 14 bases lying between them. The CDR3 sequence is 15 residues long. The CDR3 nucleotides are TGCGCCAGCAGCTTAGGGCAGGGCTCTAACAATGAGCAGTTCTTC. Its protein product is CASSLGQGSNNEQFF.

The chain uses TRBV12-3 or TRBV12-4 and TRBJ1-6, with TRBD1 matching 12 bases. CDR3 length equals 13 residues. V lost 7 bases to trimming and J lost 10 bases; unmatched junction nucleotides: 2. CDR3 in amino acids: CASTGTGGSPLHF. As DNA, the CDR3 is TGTGCCAGCACTGGGACAGGGGGCTCACCCCTCCACTTT.

CDR3 coding DNA: TGTGCCAGCAGCCCTCGGGACAGGGACGACGAGCAGTACTTC. It codes for CASSPRDRDDEQYF. The chain recombines TRBV3-1 (or the pseudogene TRBV3-2) with TRBJ2-7; 9 bases match TRBD1. The CDR3 is 14 residues long. V was clipped by 4 bases and J by 5 bases; unmatched bases: 6. Germline CDR1 and CDR2: LGHDT and YNNKEL (reference sequence).

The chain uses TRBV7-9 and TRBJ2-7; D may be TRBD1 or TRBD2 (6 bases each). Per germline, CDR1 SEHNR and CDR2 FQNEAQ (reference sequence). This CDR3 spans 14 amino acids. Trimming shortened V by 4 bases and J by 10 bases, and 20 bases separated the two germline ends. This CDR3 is CASSSRRGGPHQYF. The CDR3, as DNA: TGTGCCAGCAGCTCGCGGAGAGGGGGGCCGCATCAGTACTTC. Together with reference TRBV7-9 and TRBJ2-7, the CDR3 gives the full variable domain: DTGVSQNPRHKITKRGQNVTFRCDPISEHNRLYWYRQTLGQGPEFLTYFQNEAQLEKSRLLSDRFSAERPKGSFSTLEIQRTEQGDSAMYLCASSSRRGGPHQYFGPGTRLTVT.